This T cell receptor (beta chain) was identified in a study of blood T cell repertoires in COVID-19. About the research overall: From T cells, B-cell-depleted T cells, or PBMCs came the material, which was cDNA or gDNA.

Enrollment of patients from Seattle took place during active infection, with longitudinal follow-up. Per the original data handling: Reference gene primer amplification in the assay estimated nucleated cell counts. The protocol was immunoSEQ multiplex PCR, while the TCRdb copy is restricted to in-frame clones and leaves out a portion. The DNA was the basis for D and trimming; V, J and clone size are from that table. The data contain more than 80,000 clones, 76% of them singletons. The sample taken for sequencing was peripheral blood. This sequence originates from a man at least 80 years old with COVID-19, enrolled during active disease.

The CDR3 coding sequence is TGTGCCAGCAGCACACAGGGGGGTACTGAAGCTTTCTTT. Translating it yields CASSTQGGTEAFF. The chain carries TRBV7-2 and TRBJ1-1, with 8 bases fitting TRBD1. J lost 5 bases, V lost 5 bases, and 4 bases had no gene match. CDR3 size: 13 residues. Germline V gives CDR1 SGHTA, CDR2 FQGNSA.